Shown below are 15 T cell receptor beta chains from a single sample sequenced in a study of spatial heterogeneity in lung cancer. Overall study findings and caveats: How many expanded intratumoral alpha and beta TCRs were present tracked the tumor mutation count, which was a count of nonsynonymous mutations.

No antigen is known for these receptors. Time point in this sample: sample taken at primary tumor resection. TCRdb reprocessed the 5' RACE reads with MiXCR, giving one entry per CDR3 protein. The table includes roughly 28,000 distinct CDR3 sequences, approximately 6.9% detected once. The sample consisted of lung tumor tissue, taken at surgery. The receptor source for this set is a male donor with early-stage non-small cell lung cancer.

The J gene is TRBJ2-1, the V gene TRBV5-1; D unclear. Trimming took off 1 base at V and 6 bases at J, with 11 bases between the two ends. The CDR3 is 14 residues long. The germline CDR1 and CDR2 sequences are SGHRS and YFSETQ. CDR3 in DNA: TGCGCCAGCAGCTTGTCCGCCTGGGTCAATGAGCAGTTCTTC. Translation gives CASSLSAWVNEQFF.

By share of the sample, this clonotype is medium-sized. This chain joins TRBV20-1 and TRBJ2-7, with D perhaps being TRBD1 or TRBD2 (5 bases each). Germline V CDR1 and CDR2: DFQATT, SNEGSKA (reference sequence). Trimming removed 3 bases from V and 2 bases from J, with 17 bases in between. The CDR3 runs to 15 residues. The CDR3 region is CSARDGSGSPYEQYF. The CDR3, as DNA: TGCAGTGCTAGGGACGGATCAGGGAGCCCCTACGAGCAGTACTTC.

The chain combines TRBV24-1 with TRBJ2-5; 14 positions match TRBD2. The CDR3 sequence is 16 residues long. The germline V gene encodes CDR1 KGHDR and CDR2 SFDVKD. The J segment lost 3 bases and the V segment lost 7 bases, leaving 6 bases of the junction unmatched. CDR3 loop: CATSSTSGGEKETQYF. CDR3 sequence (DNA): TGTGCCACCAGCTCGACTAGCGGGGGGGAAAAAGAGACCCAGTACTTC.

This clonotype is deemed medium-sized. This chain connects TRBV3-1 to TRBJ2-5; D uncertain. Per the germline V gene, CDR1 is LGHDT and CDR2 is YNNKEL (reference sequence). This CDR3 has 15 amino acids. Trimming removed 0 bases from V and 5 bases from J, with 13 bases in between. The CDR3, as DNA: TGTGCCAGCAGCCAAGATCCCGGGCGGAAGGAGACCCAGTACTTC. It specifies CASSQDPGRKETQYF.

This clonotype was counted a few times. The chain uses TRBV4-3 and TRBJ2-3; D ambiguous. Per germline, CDR1 LGHNA and CDR2 YSLEER. V was trimmed by 3 bases and J by 0 bases, leaving 7 bases between them. The CDR3 totals 14 residues. CDR3 sequence (DNA): TGCGCCAGCAGCCAGGAAACTAGCACAGATACGCAGTATTTT. Its protein is CASSQETSTDTQYF.

The chain combines TRBV5-1 with TRBJ2-3, with D tentatively TRBD1 or TRBD2 (5 bases each). The CDR3 extends over 15 amino acids. The germline CDR1 and CDR2 sequences are SGHRS and YFSETQ. V was shortened by 0 bases and J by 5 bases, with 13 bases between the two germline ends. The CDR3 bases are TGCGCCAGCAGCTTGGCGGCAGGGAGTTTAGATACGCAGTATTTT. It codes for CASSLAAGSLDTQYF.

This chain joins TRBV10-3 and TRBJ2-1; 11 nucleotides agree with TRBD2. V lost 8 bases, J lost 3 bases, and 3 bases stayed unmatched. Germline assignment: CDR1 ENHRY and CDR2 SYGVKD. CDR3 length: 14 residues. In DNA form, the CDR3 reads TGTGCCATCCGACTAGCGGGGAACTACAATGAGCAGTTCTTC. Protein product: CAIRLAGNYNEQFF.

This clonotype came up many times. J is TRBJ2-6 and V is TRBV5-6; possible D gene TRBD1, 6 bases. Germline assignment: CDR1 SGHDT and CDR2 YYEEEE. V was clipped by 1 base and J by 0 bases, with 8 bases between them. The CDR3 has 16 amino acids. The CDR3 protein is CASSLQGLSGANVLTF. In DNA form, the CDR3 reads TGTGCCAGCAGCTTGCAGGGGCTCTCTGGGGCCAACGTCCTGACTTTC.

This clonotype was picked up many times. The chain joins TRBV6-2 or TRBV6-3 to TRBJ1-6; TRBD1 is a possible D gene (6 bases). Trimming left V 7 bases short and J 14 bases short, with 18 bases between. CDR1 MNHEY and CDR2 SVGEGT come from the germline V gene. The CDR3 contains 13 residues. In DNA, the CDR3 is TGTGCCAGCACCGGGGGGGGACATCCGTCCCTCCACTTT. Protein product: CASTGGGHPSLHF.

This clonotype was seen more than once but under ten times. J is TRBJ1-2 and V is TRBV28; D remains ambiguous. Germline loops: CDR1 MDHEN, CDR2 SYDVKM. This CDR3 has 14 residues. V lost 2 bases, J lost 7 bases, and 14 bases lay in between. This chain's CDR3 is CASSLNRANSGYTF. The CDR3 bases are TGTGCCAGCAGTTTAAACCGGGCAAACAGTGGCTACACCTTC.

At least ten counts were recorded for this clonotype. This chain uses TRBV5-1 with TRBJ2-2; D is perhaps TRBD2 (6 bases). The V gene's germline CDR1 is SGHRS and CDR2 YFSETQ. The CDR3 has 14 amino acids. Deletions cut 3 bases from V and 4 bases from J, with 10 bases between. The CDR3 is CASSSGVGTGELFF. In DNA, the CDR3 is TGCGCCAGCAGCTCGGGGGTAGGCACCGGGGAGCTGTTTTTT.

As regards this clonotype: The junction does not match germline at one end; this may be a read error. The rearrangement uses TRBV18 and TRBJ2-3; D remains unclear. Per germline, CDR1 KGHSH and CDR2 LQKENI. This CDR3 spans 15 amino acids. CDR3 residues: CTSSPGRAWEGTQYF. The DNA for the CDR3 is TGTACCAGCTCACCAGGACGGGCCTGGGAAGGTACGCAGTATTTT.

This clonotype was recorded many times. The genes are TRBV7-2 and TRBJ1-5, with D uncertain. CDR1 and CDR2 from the germline V gene are SGHTA and FQGNSA. Trimming took off 5 bases at V and 6 bases at J, with 8 bases between the two ends. There are 12 residues in the CDR3. The CDR3 DNA follows: TGTGCCAGCAGCCCGCCGGGTCAGCCCCAGCATTTT. Translated: CASSPPGQPQHF. The full variable domain, rest sourced from reference TRBV7-2 and TRBJ1-5, is GAGVSQSPSNKVTEKGKDVELRCDPISGHTALYWYRQSLGQGLEFLIYFQGNSAPDKSGLPSDRFSAERTGGSVSTLTIQRTQQEDSAVYLCASSPPGQPQHFGDGTRLSIL.

This clonotype was seen ten or more times. This sequence joins TRBV6-1 and TRBJ2-1; TRBD1 agrees at 8 bases. With V trimmed by 2 bases and J by 2 bases, 5 bases remained unmatched. Germline lookup yields CDR1 MNHNS and CDR2 SASEGT. The CDR3 extends over 16 amino acids. CDR3 sequence: CASSERAGGTYNEQFF. The CDR3 DNA reads TGTGCCAGCAGTGAACGTGCAGGGGGCACCTACAATGAGCAGTTCTTC.

This clonotype was seen a handful of times. The gene calls are TRBV10-3 and TRBJ1-5; D gene ambiguous. V lost 3 bases to trimming and J lost 4 bases, with 19 bases between them. The CDR3 is 17 residues long. Germline V gene data show CDR1 as ENHRY and CDR2 as SYGVKD. In DNA form, the CDR3 reads TGTGCCATCAGTGAAGGAGCACAGAGGACCCCTAATCAGCCCCAGCATTTT. Protein sequence: CAISEGAQRTPNQPQHF.